This T cell receptor (beta chain) was recorded in a study of T cell responses to AZD1222 COVID-19 vaccine. Germline V gene lookup returns CDR1 MDHEN and CDR2 SYDVKM. CDR3 length: 16 residues. Trimming removed 8 bases from V and 1 base from J; junction bases left unmatched: 12. Assay: immunoSEQ multiplex PCR; the TCRdb copy retains only in-frame clones and omits some. This repertoire shows roughly 190,000 clones, 80% to 95% found once; its top ten account for around 3.5%. Source: peripheral blood, taken 28 days after the second AZD1222 dose. This sequence originates from an adult who received the AZD1222 COVID-19 vaccine. The chain carries TRBV28 and TRBJ1-1, with 8 positions matching TRBD1. As DNA, the CDR3 is TGTGCCAGCCCCCCCGGGCGACAGGGGAAGAACACTGAAGCTTTCTTT. Translation: CASPPGRQGKNTEAFF.